Each of the 8 T cell receptor beta chains below was sequenced from the same sample in a study of blood T cell repertoires in COVID-19. Assay: immunoSEQ multiplex PCR; the TCRdb copy retains only in-frame clones and omits some. The table shows about 190,000 clones, with roughly 83% occurring only once. Sequences were obtained from PBMCs or T cells enriched from blood (not recorded which). These receptors all stem from a man between 40 and 49 years old with acute COVID-19.

The V gene is TRBV27, the J gene TRBJ1-2; TRBD1 agrees at 9 bases. Germline V lookup: CDR1 MNHEY, CDR2 SMNVEV (reference sequence). CDR3 length: 12 amino acids. J gave up 8 bases and V 6 bases, and 4 bases lay outside the gene matches. The CDR3 spells CASRLGQGGYTF. The CDR3 DNA is TGTGCCAGCAGGTTGGGACAGGGCGGCTACACCTTC.

The chain combines TRBV24-1 with TRBJ2-6, with D tentatively TRBD2 (5 bases). V shed 0 bases and J shed 2 bases, with 10 bases lying between them. The germline CDR1 and CDR2 sequences are KGHDR and SFDVKD. The CDR3 is 17 amino acids. Here the CDR3 DNA reads TGTGCCACCAGTGATTTGTACCCGGGAACTGGGGCCAACGTCCTGACTTTC. Protein: CATSDLYPGTGANVLTF.

This chain connects TRBV9 to TRBJ2-7; 11 bases map to TRBD2. Trimming at V came to 3 bases and at J to 7 bases, leaving 9 bases not matched to a gene. The germline gives CDR1 SGDLS, CDR2 YYNGEE. This CDR3 spans 15 amino acids. In DNA, the CDR3 is TGTGCCAGCAGCGCCAGGACTAGCGGGCCGGGAGAGCAGTACTTC. This encodes CASSARTSGPGEQYF.

The rearrangement links TRBV6-4 to TRBJ2-7, with D perhaps matching TRBD2 (6 bases). The CDR3 sequence is 15 residues long. V was cut by 6 bases and J by 3 bases, with 18 bases left in between. CDR1 is MRHNA and CDR2 is SNTAGT in the germline V gene. The CDR3 spells CASSQNLGRGYEQYF. In DNA form, the CDR3 reads TGTGCCAGCAGCCAAAACCTCGGGCGGGGCTACGAGCAGTACTTC.

CDR3 sequence reads: CASSPGRQPLYGYTF. As DNA, the CDR3 is TGCGCCAGCAGCCCAGGGCGGCAGCCTCTCTATGGCTACACCTTC. The chain has TRBV4-3 and TRBJ1-2; weak D call: TRBD1 (5 bases). The germline V gene encodes CDR1 LGHNA and CDR2 YSLEER. Trimming left V 4 bases short and J 4 bases short, with 16 bases between. The CDR3 extends over 15 amino acids.

This chain uses TRBV5-6 with TRBJ2-3; the D gene is possibly TRBD2 (6 bases). Germline CDR1 reads SGHDT; CDR2 reads YYEEEE. V was shortened by 2 bases and J by 4 bases, with 14 bases between the two germline ends. There are 15 residues in the CDR3. The CDR3 region is CASSFQLAGADTQYF. DNA of the CDR3: TGTGCCAGCAGCTTCCAACTAGCCGGAGCAGATACGCAGTATTTT.

The rearrangement joins TRBV4-3 to TRBJ2-5, with D unresolved. CDR1 and CDR2 from the germline V gene are LGHNA and YSLEER. This CDR3 has 12 residues. V dropped 0 bases and J dropped 7 bases, with 6 bases sitting between them. The CDR3 bases are TGCGCCAGCAGCCAAGACAGAGGGACCCAGTACTTC. This encodes CASSQDRGTQYF.

The chain uses TRBV9 and TRBJ2-1; 11 bases align to TRBD2. The germline CDR1 and CDR2 sequences are SGDLS and YYNGEE. This CDR3 is 15 amino acids long. The ends lost 4 bases at V and 8 bases at J; junction bases unmatched: 8. The CDR3 is CASSPTSGRQHEQFF. Here the CDR3 DNA reads TGTGCCAGCAGCCCCACTAGCGGGAGACAACATGAGCAGTTCTTC. Full variable domain (remainder filled in from reference TRBV9 and TRBJ2-1): DSGVTQTPKHLITATGQRVTLRCSPRSGDLSVYWYQQSLDQGLQFLIQYYNGEERAKGNILERFSAQQFPDLHSELNLSSLELGDSALYFCASSPTSGRQHEQFFGPGTRLTVL.